Listed below are T cell receptor beta chains from one sample, sequenced in a study of cytotoxic CD8 clonotypes in ibrutinib-treated CLL. Produced via immunoSEQ multiplex PCR; TCRdb's table is partial and in-frame only. The sample lists about 7,600 clones, 79% occurring once. This specimen was PBMCs, taken before ibrutinib treatment. These receptors were obtained from a human donor with chronic lymphocytic leukemia. Both conserved end residues are part of each CDR3. D genes are given only for firm matches. Clone size is given for some rows only: seen once, a few or many times, or a class if the clone is expanded.

TGTGCCAGCAGCTTTAGGGTGGGCGGGGAGACCCAGTACTTC CASSFRVGGETQYF TRBJ2-5 . . TRBV7-2
TGTGCCAGCACCCGGAACACTGAAGCTTTCTTT CASTRNTEAFF TRBJ1-1 . . TRBV6-6
TGTGCCAGCAGCCGACAGGGTAATGAGCAGTTCTTC CASSRQGNEQFF TRBJ2-1 . TRBD1 TRBV7-2
TGTGCCAGCAGAAAAGGACAGTCCTACAATGAGCAGTTCTTC CASRKGQSYNEQFF TRBJ2-1 . . TRBV27
TGTGCCAGCAGCTTATGGGAGGGAACCCACGAGCAGTACTTC CASSLWEGTHEQYF TRBJ2-7 . TRBD2 TRBV7-8
TGTGCCAGCAGCTTCAGGACAGGACTACAAGGGGGGTTAAAACTGTTTTTT CASSFRTGLQGGLKLFF TRBJ1-4 once TRBD1 TRBV7-9
TGTGCCAGCAGCGATAGGCCGTTGAACACTGAAGCTTTCTTT CASSDRPLNTEAFF TRBJ1-1 once . TRBV28
TGTGCCAGCAGCCCCCAGACAGGGGGGAGCACCGGGGAGCTGTTTTTT CASSPQTGGSTGELFF TRBJ2-2 few TRBD1 TRBV7-9
TGTGCCAGCAGTTCCCTGGACAGGGGAGGCACAGATACGCAGTATTTT CASSSLDRGGTDTQYF TRBJ2-3 few TRBD1 TRBV27
TGTGCCAGCTCCCCCGGAGGGGGGTCGTCTGAAGCTTTCTTT CASSPGGGSSEAFF TRBJ1-1 few . TRBV18
TGCGCCAGCAGCCAAGAAACAGGGGATTTAGAAAAACTGTTTTTT CASSQETGDLEKLFF TRBJ1-4 . TRBD1 TRBV4-3
TGCAGCGGGGGCGGGGGCTACGAGCAGTACTTC CSGGGGYEQYF TRBJ2-7 . TRBD2 TRBV29-1
TGTGCCAGCAGTTACTCGAGCGGGAGGGGTACAGATACGCAGTATTTT CASSYSSGRGTDTQYF TRBJ2-3 . TRBD2 TRBV6-5
TGTGCCAGTAGTATAGAGGCGGGCGGCGAGCAGTACTTC CASSIEAGGEQYF TRBJ2-7 . . TRBV19
TGTGCCAGCAGATTCCTCGCGGGGGACGCTGAAGCTTTCTTT CASRFLAGDAEAFF TRBJ1-1 few . TRBV27
TGTGCCAGCAGTTTGGTGGGACAGCGAGCTTTCTTT CASSLVGQRAFF TRBJ1-1 once TRBD1 TRBV27
TGTGCCAGCAGTTCGACAGGGGTAGGGGCTTTCTTT CASSSTGVGAFF TRBJ1-1 . TRBD1 TRBV6-6
TGTGCCAGTAGTCTCAGGGGGAGCAATCAGCCCCAGCATTTT CASSLRGSNQPQHF TRBJ1-5 . TRBD1 TRBV19
TGTGCCAGCAGCTTAGGTGAATTGCGGGGGGCTGGTCAGCCCCAGCATTTT CASSLGELRGAGQPQHF TRBJ1-5 few . TRBV7-9
TGCGCCAGCAGCTTGGCGAGGACAGGGGGTGCTGGGGCCAACGTCCTGACTTTC CASSLARTGGAGANVLTF TRBJ2-6 . TRBD1 TRBV5-1
TGTGCCAGCAGCCCCGAGGCCAGGTCCTATGGCTACACCTTC CASSPEARSYGYTF TRBJ1-2 . . TRBV16
TGCGCCAGCAGCCCCCACGGGGGAGCGGGAGGGTTCGAGCAGTACTTC CASSPHGGAGGFEQYF TRBJ2-7 . TRBD2 TRBV4-1
TGTGCCAGCACCTGGACTAGCGGGGTCTACGAGCAGTACTTC CASTWTSGVYEQYF TRBJ2-7 few TRBD2 TRBV2
TGTGCCAGCAGCCCCCCGACCGCCCTGGGGGATACGCAGTATTTT CASSPPTALGDTQYF TRBJ2-3 . . TRBV7-2
TGTGCCAGCAGCCAAGAGGAGGCACAGCAGGGGCCTGCAACTAATGAAAAACTGTTTTTT CASSQEEAQQGPATNEKLFF TRBJ1-4 . . TRBV4-2
TGTGCCAGTAGTATCGCTCAGCCGAACACTGAAGCTTTCTTT CASSIAQPNTEAFF TRBJ1-1 . . TRBV19
TGTGCCATCAGCTCGCAAACCGGGACAGGGAGAGGTACCTATAATTCACCCCTCCACTTT CAISSQTGTGRGTYNSPLHF TRBJ1-6 . TRBD1 TRBV10-3
TGTGCCACGACTTTAGCGGGGGCCACAGGGAATGAGCAGTTCTTC CATTLAGATGNEQFF TRBJ2-1 . TRBD2 TRBV19
TGTGCCAGCAGCCAACCCCCCGGGGGGGGGCTTATGACCTACAATGAGCAGTTCTTC CASSQPPGGGLMTYNEQFF TRBJ2-1 . TRBD2 TRBV14
TGTGCCAGCAGCTTCACTCCAGGGGATCGGGGCAATCAGCCCCAGCATTTT CASSFTPGDRGNQPQHF TRBJ1-5 . . TRBV7-6
TGCGCCAGCAGCCTCCAGACTAGCGGGAGTTTCAGCTCCTACAATGAGCAGTTCTTC CASSLQTSGSFSSYNEQFF TRBJ2-1 . TRBD2 TRBV4-1
TGTGCCAGCTCACCTTTCCAAGGTAGGGCTGCCGGAAACACCATATATTTT CASSPFQGRAAGNTIYF TRBJ1-3 . . TRBV18
TGTGCCAGCAGCTTAGAAAACTACGAGCAGTACTTC CASSLENYEQYF TRBJ2-7 . . TRBV2
TGTGCCATCAGCACAGGGGGCGGCTATGGCTACACCTTC CAISTGGGYGYTF TRBJ1-2 . TRBD1 TRBV10-3
TGCGCCAGCAGCCACCTAGCGGGCGACAATGAGCAGTTCTTC CASSHLAGDNEQFF TRBJ2-1 . TRBD2 TRBV4-3
TGTGCCAGCAGTGAAAGGGTAGGGGGCTCCTACAATGAGCAGTTCTTC CASSERVGGSYNEQFF TRBJ2-1 . . TRBV2
TGTGCCAGCAGGCCCGGGACGAGCACAGATACGCAGTATTTT CASRPGTSTDTQYF TRBJ2-3 . . TRBV28
TGTGCCAGCTCATCAATTACGTGGGGGAGATCGTCCTACGAGCAGTACTTC CASSSITWGRSSYEQYF TRBJ2-7 . . TRBV18
TGTGCCAGCAGTGGGGGCGGGGTCACAGATACGCAGTATTTT CASSGGGVTDTQYF TRBJ2-3 . . TRBV28
TGTGCCAGCAGCTATTCGGAGGGGGGCAAGCAGTACTTC CASSYSEGGKQYF TRBJ2-7 . . TRBV7-6
TGCGCCAGCAGCCAAGCTACGGGGGTCGGGGCCAACGTCCTGACTTTC CASSQATGVGANVLTF TRBJ2-6 . . TRBV4-1
TGTGCCAGCAGCGTATCTGGGAACACTGAAGCTTTCTTT CASSVSGNTEAFF TRBJ1-1 once . TRBV9
TGCGCCAGCAGCTTGGGAATGGGGGCCAGGGGAGAGACCCAGTACTTC CASSLGMGARGETQYF TRBJ2-5 . . TRBV5-1
TGTGCCAGCAGCAACGGGCCTAGCGCTTACAGTGAGCAGTTCTTC CASSNGPSAYSEQFF TRBJ2-1 . . TRBV6-5
TGTGCCAGCAGCTTGCACGGTCGAGAACAGACCCAGTACTTC CASSLHGREQTQYF TRBJ2-5 . . TRBV7-9
TGTGCCAGCAGTGACCGGAACTTCTACAATGAGCAGTTCTTC CASSDRNFYNEQFF TRBJ2-1 . . TRBV28
TGTGCCGCCGACAGGGATGAGCAGTTCTTC CAADRDEQFF TRBJ2-1 few TRBD1 TRBV7-9
TGTGCCAGCTCACCCTCTCCGGATCAGCCCCAGCATTTT CASSPSPDQPQHF TRBJ1-5 . . TRBV18
TGTGCCAGCTCACCAATCTTCGGGGATGTAACAGTCTACGAGCAGTACTTC CASSPIFGDVTVYEQYF TRBJ2-7 . . TRBV18
TGTGCCAGCAGCTCCTCGGAGAGCACAGATACGCAGTATTTT CASSSSESTDTQYF TRBJ2-3 . . TRBV7-3
TGTGCCAGCAGCTTGGCGAGGCTTTTCTATGGCTACACCTTC CASSLARLFYGYTF TRBJ1-2 . . TRBV7-3
TGTGCCAGCAGCCGAGATCGGTACGAGCAGTACTTC CASSRDRYEQYF TRBJ2-7 . . TRBV7-9
TGTGCCAGCAGTGAATGGAGACAGCCGAACTATGGCTACACCTTC CASSEWRQPNYGYTF TRBJ1-2 few . TRBV28
TGTGCCAGCAGCTTAGGGAGCCCCGGGGAGCTGTTTTTT CASSLGSPGELFF TRBJ2-2 . . TRBV7-9
TGTGCCAGCAGTGAAAGCGGGATCGGGATCACCTACGAGCAGTACTTC CASSESGIGITYEQYF TRBJ2-7 . TRBD2 TRBV6-1
TGTGCCAGCATCCCCCTGGGACAGGGGGCTCACTATAGCAATCAGCCCCAGCATTTT CASIPLGQGAHYSNQPQHF TRBJ1-5 . TRBD1 TRBV28
TGTGCCTGGAGTGTGGCAGGCTACCGTGCCGGGGAGCTGTTTTTT CAWSVAGYRAGELFF TRBJ2-2 . . TRBV30
TGTGCCAGCTCCCTCACACTGAACACTGAAGCTTTCTTT CASSLTLNTEAFF TRBJ1-1 . . TRBV18